Listed here are 13 T cell receptor beta chains from one sample, sequenced in a study of CD8 T cells in Susac syndrome. Random-hexamer reverse transcription was applied to roughly 0.5 to 1 ug RNA. TCRdb reprocessed the immunoSEQ multiplex PCR reads via MiXCR and lists one record per CDR3 protein. Here the sample spans roughly 180,000 distinct CDR3 sequences, about 95% being singletons. The sequenced sample consisted of CD4+ T cells from PBMCs. All receptors come from a human donor in good health.

The rearrangement links TRBV25-1 to TRBJ1-3, with D uncertain. The V and J ends lost 4 bases and 3 bases respectively, with 4 bases between them. Germline V gene lookup returns CDR1 MGHDK and CDR2 SYGVNS. This CDR3 has 12 residues. The CDR3 DNA reads TGTGCCAGCAGTGTAGGTGGAAACACCATATATTTT. Translated, it gives CASSVGGNTIYF. The whole variable domain, filled in from reference TRBV25-1 and TRBJ1-3, reads EADIYQTPRYLVIGTGKKITLECSQTMGHDKMYWYQQDPGMELHLIHYSYGVNSTEKGDLSSESTVSRIRTEHFPLTLESARPSHTSQYLCASSVGGNTIYFGEGSWLTVV.

The CDR3, as DNA: TGCGCCAGCAGCCAAGCGGTGGAAGGCGAGCAGTACTTC. Translating it yields CASSQAVEGEQYF. The J gene is TRBJ2-7, the V gene TRBV4-3; the D is unclear. There are 13 residues in the CDR3. Germline CDR1 LGHNA, CDR2 YSLEER. V gave up 1 base and J gave up 6 bases, with 10 bases separating them.

A single count supports this clonotype. V gene TRBV7-2 combines with J gene TRBJ2-7; unclear D gene. Germline V CDR1 and CDR2: SGHTA, FQGNSA. The CDR3 is 13 residues long. The V end lost 1 base, the J end lost 1 base, and 5 bases lay between the germline ends. Written as DNA, the CDR3 is TGTGCCAGCAGCTTAGGGAATTCCTACGAGCAGTACTTC. This encodes CASSLGNSYEQYF.

The chain employs TRBV29-1 and TRBJ2-1; D gene uncertain. This CDR3 comprises 12 residues. Germline assignment: CDR1 SQVTM and CDR2 ANQGSEA. The V end was cut by 4 bases, the J end by 7 bases, with 11 bases between. The chain's CDR3 is CSVAASWNEQFF. CDR3 sequence (DNA): TGCAGCGTTGCCGCGTCTTGGAATGAGCAGTTCTTC.

V gene TRBV15 combines with J gene TRBJ2-3; 8 bases are a match to TRBD2. Trimming removed 1 base from V and 5 bases from J; junction bases left unmatched: 11. CDR1 is LNHNV and CDR2 is YYDKDF in the germline V gene (reference sequence). The CDR3 length is 17 residues. The CDR3 DNA follows: TGTGCCACCAGCAGAGTTCTCGGGAGGGCCTTGGGAGATACGCAGTATTTT. Amino acid sequence: CATSRVLGRALGDTQYF.

The table lists this clonotype with a count of one. The rearrangement links TRBV30 to TRBJ1-5; the match to TRBD1 covers 10 bases. From germline, CDR1 is GTSNPN and CDR2 SVGIG (reference sequence). Losses at the gene ends were 2 bases for V and 3 bases for J; bases not matched to a gene: 7. CDR3 length equals 16 residues. The CDR3 bases are TGTGCCTGGAGTTCGAGGACAGGGGGTTTCAATCAGCCCCAGCATTTT. Its protein product is CAWSSRTGGFNQPQHF.

This sequence joins TRBV7-6 and TRBJ2-1, with D unresolved. The germline CDR1 and CDR2 sequences are SGHVS and FNYEAQ. This CDR3 is built from 14 residues. V lost 4 bases, J lost 5 bases, and 12 bases lay in between. The CDR3 here is CASSSGYANNEQFF. CDR3 sequence (DNA): TGTGCCAGCAGCTCCGGATACGCCAACAATGAGCAGTTCTTC.

The J gene is TRBJ2-5, the V gene TRBV30; D unclear. The CDR3 has 13 residues. Germline assignment: CDR1 GTSNPN and CDR2 SVGIG (reference sequence). Trimming took 7 bases from V and 0 from J, leaving 12 bases between them. The CDR3 sequence is CASGRTDQETQYF. The CDR3 DNA sequence: TGTGCCTCCGGTCGCACCGACCAAGAGACCCAGTACTTC.

This sequence joins TRBV7-9 and TRBJ2-3; D gene ambiguous. CDR3 size: 12 residues. Trimming left V 5 bases short and J 7 bases short, with 10 bases between. Germline V CDR1 and CDR2: SEHNR, FQNEAQ (reference sequence). CDR3 DNA: TGTGCCAGCAGCCCCGGTCGCAATACGCAGTATTTT. Protein: CASSPGRNTQYF.

J is TRBJ2-7 and V is TRBV13; either TRBD1 or TRBD2 may fit D (5 bases each). The V end was cut by 2 bases, the J end by 0 bases, with 8 bases between. The CDR3 runs 14 residues. The germline gives CDR1 PRHDT, CDR2 FYEKMQ (reference sequence). CDR3 in amino acids: CASSLPGGSYEQYF. The CDR3 bases are TGTGCCAGCAGCTTACCTGGGGGCTCCTACGAGCAGTACTTC.

The V and J genes are TRBV12-3 or TRBV12-4 and TRBJ1-1; D is unclear. The CDR3 runs 14 residues. Trimming shortened V by 5 bases and J by 1 base, and 11 bases separated the two germline ends. The CDR3 loop is CASSPSEGNTEAFF. The DNA for the CDR3 is TGTGCCAGCAGTCCTTCGGAAGGGAACACTGAAGCTTTCTTT.

The chain carries TRBV27 and TRBJ2-2; possibly TRBD1 or TRBD2 for D (5 bases each). The CDR3 loop spans 15 amino acids. Germline V lookup: CDR1 MNHEY, CDR2 SMNVEV (reference sequence). V lost 5 bases and J 0 bases, leaving 10 bases between the germline ends. This CDR3 is CASSPGRPNTGELFF. In nucleotides, the CDR3 is TGTGCCAGCAGTCCGGGACGGCCGAACACCGGGGAGCTGTTTTTT.

The V gene is TRBV30, the J gene TRBJ2-1, with D hard to call. V lost 4 bases to trimming and J lost 9 bases, with 19 bases between them. Per the germline V gene, CDR1 is GTSNPN and CDR2 is SVGIG (reference sequence). This CDR3 is built from 14 residues. The CDR3 coding sequence is TGTGCCTGGATGCAGGACCTCTCTCTCCGTGAGCAGTTCTTC. This sequence encodes CAWMQDLSLREQFF.